A selection of T cell receptor beta chains follows, all from one sample in a study of cytomegalovirus exposure and HLA in healthy donors. The repertoire was sequenced with immunoSEQ multiplex PCR; TCRdb's copy has only in-frame clones and lacks some. The sample lists 170,000 or so clones; roughly 84% were seen once. The source material was PBMCs. All receptors derive from a boy between 2 and 10 years old in good health and CMV-seronegative. Each CDR3 is given with its conserved first and last residue. Fields, in order: D gene, clone size, V gene, J gene, CDR3 protein, CDR3 DNA. A D gene is named only where the DNA matches it firmly. Expanded clones are given a class, and other clones once, few, many or no size at all.

>TRBD2|NA|TRBV4-1|TRBJ2-1
CASSHFSGRSSRNEQFF
TGCGCCAGCAGCCACTTTAGCGGGAGGAGTTCGAGGAATGAGCAGTTCTTC
>TRBD2|NA|TRBV9|TRBJ2-1
CASSVDGASGNYNEQFF
TGTGCCAGCAGCGTAGACGGGGCTAGCGGGAACTACAATGAGCAGTTCTTC
>NA|NA|TRBV27|TRBJ2-7
CASSLGTIPYEQYF
TGTGCCAGCAGTTTAGGGACAATTCCCTACGAGCAGTACTTC
>TRBD1|NA|TRBV5-1|TRBJ1-1
CASSKDRVNTEAFF
TGCGCCAGCAGTAAGGACAGGGTCAACACTGAAGCTTTCTTT
>TRBD1|NA|TRBV5-1|TRBJ2-7
CASSLVGTGELLSYEQYF
TGCGCCAGCAGCTTGGTTGGGACAGGGGAACTCCTCTCCTACGAGCAGTACTTC
>NA|few|TRBV5-8|TRBJ1-4
CASSLTVEEKLFF
TGTGCCAGCAGCTTGACCGTAGAGGAAAAACTGTTTTTT
>NA|NA|TRBV30|TRBJ2-5
CAWTPGRETQYF
TGTGCCTGGACGCCAGGGCGAGAGACCCAGTACTTC
>TRBD1|few|TRBV4-1|TRBJ2-5
CASSRDPGQGAQETQYF
TGCGCCAGCAGCCGAGATCCGGGACAGGGAGCCCAAGAGACCCAGTACTTC
>TRBD1|NA|TRBV19|TRBJ1-5
CASSIINRGVSNQPQHF
TGTGCCAGTAGTATTATAAACAGGGGGGTTAGTAATCAGCCCCAGCATTTT
>TRBD1|NA|TRBV11-2|TRBJ2-7
CASSSTGTGHYEQYF
TGTGCCAGCAGTTCTACCGGGACAGGGCACTACGAGCAGTACTTC
>NA|NA|TRBV28|TRBJ2-7
CASSFTPGTYSYEQYF
TGTGCCAGCAGTTTTACGCCAGGGACTTACTCCTACGAGCAGTACTTC
>NA|once|TRBV2|TRBJ2-6
CACYGNPFSGANVLTF
TGTGCCTGCTACGGGAACCCCTTCTCTGGGGCCAACGTCCTGACTTTC
>NA|NA|TRBV10-3|TRBJ1-1
CAISEIQGMNTEAFF
TGTGCCATCAGTGAGATACAGGGAATGAACACTGAAGCTTTCTTT
>TRBD2|NA|TRBV7-8|TRBJ2-1
CASSLRLAGMSYNEQFF
TGTGCCAGCAGCCTTCGACTAGCGGGGATGTCCTACAATGAGCAGTTCTTC
>TRBD1|NA|TRBV13|TRBJ2-7
CASSTRQGAYEQYF
TGTGCCAGCAGCACCCGACAGGGGGCCTACGAGCAGTACTTC
>TRBD2|NA|TRBV29-1|TRBJ2-1
CSVEAGGSGYEQFF
TGCAGCGTTGAAGCGGGCGGGAGTGGATATGAGCAGTTCTTC
>NA|NA|TRBV28|TRBJ2-1
CASSLRFVGANNEQFF
TGTGCCAGCAGTCTCCGTTTTGTTGGAGCGAACAATGAGCAGTTCTTC
>TRBD2|once|TRBV5-6|TRBJ2-1
CASSLAGRPYNEQFF
TGTGCCAGCAGCTTGGCCGGGAGGCCCTACAATGAGCAGTTCTTC
>NA|NA|TRBV19|TRBJ1-1
CASSANRFGTEAFF
TGTGCCAGTAGTGCCAACCGGTTCGGCACTGAAGCTTTCTTT
>TRBD1|NA|TRBV5-1|TRBJ2-7
CASSLSGQGWYEQYF
TGCGCCAGCAGCCTATCCGGACAGGGGTGGTACGAGCAGTACTTC
>TRBD1|few|TRBV27|TRBJ2-5
CASSLYRGVQETQYF
TGTGCCAGCAGTTTGTACAGGGGAGTGCAAGAGACCCAGTACTTC
>TRBD1|NA|TRBV19|TRBJ1-2
CASGIGTGIHYGYTF
TGTGCCAGTGGAATCGGGACAGGGATACACTATGGCTACACCTTC
>NA|NA|TRBV10-1|TRBJ2-1
CASSEITSSSYNEQFF
TGCGCCAGCAGTGAAATTACCTCGAGCTCCTACAATGAGCAGTTCTTC
>TRBD2|NA|TRBV18|TRBJ2-1
CASSPRLAGISYNEQFF
TGTGCCAGCTCACCCCGCCTAGCGGGAATATCCTACAATGAGCAGTTCTTC
>NA|NA|TRBV29-1|TRBJ2-5
CSVELGGGETQYF
TGCAGCGTTGAACTGGGAGGGGGAGAGACCCAGTACTTC
>NA|NA|TRBV25-1|TRBJ2-5
CASSDYDSLARDQYF
TGTGCCAGCAGTGATTACGACAGCCTAGCGAGGGACCAGTACTTC
>NA|NA|TRBV6-5|TRBJ1-1
CASSYGGYTEAFF
TGTGCCAGCAGTTACGGGGGGTACACTGAAGCTTTCTTT
>TRBD2|NA|TRBV6-6|TRBJ2-1
CASRGGSYNEQFF
TGTGCCAGCAGAGGCGGGAGTTACAATGAGCAGTTCTTC
>TRBD2|NA|TRBV27|TRBJ2-7
CASSSALLAGNPYEQYF
TGTGCCAGCAGTTCCGCCCTACTAGCGGGAAATCCCTACGAGCAGTACTTC
>NA|NA|TRBV19|TRBJ1-5
CASTAGNSNQPQHF
TGTGCCAGTACCGCAGGGAATAGCAATCAGCCCCAGCATTTT
>NA|NA|TRBV28|TRBJ2-7
CASSLWVQPFSYEQYF
TGTGCCAGCAGTTTATGGGTACAGCCGTTCTCCTACGAGCAGTACTTC
>NA|NA|TRBV29-1|TRBJ2-2
CSIPGVTGELFF
TGCAGCATCCCAGGGGTCACCGGGGAGCTGTTTTTT
>NA|NA|TRBV2|TRBJ2-1
CASRLERVDEQFF
TGTGCCAGCAGACTCGAGCGTGTCGATGAGCAGTTCTTC
>NA|NA|TRBV25-1|TRBJ1-1
CASTQGNTEAFF
TGTGCCAGCACCCAGGGGAACACTGAAGCTTTCTTT
>NA|NA|TRBV7-9|TRBJ2-2
CASGPSSGNTGELFF
TGTGCCAGCGGACCCTCCTCGGGAAACACCGGGGAGCTGTTTTTT
>NA|NA|TRBV27|TRBJ2-7
CASSPLLAADSYEQYF
TGTGCCAGCAGCCCTTTATTGGCAGCGGATTCCTACGAGCAGTACTTC
>TRBD1|NA|TRBV5-1|TRBJ2-2
CASSLEQGPGELFF
TGCGCCAGCAGCTTGGAACAGGGGCCCGGGGAGCTGTTTTTT
>NA|few|TRBV6-6|TRBJ1-3
CASSGQSSGNTIYF
TGTGCCAGCAGTGGACAGAGCTCTGGAAACACCATATATTTT
>TRBD2|NA|TRBV5-6|TRBJ2-7
CASRGTSGRPYEQYF
TGTGCCAGCAGGGGGACTAGCGGGAGGCCCTACGAGCAGTACTTC
>TRBD1|NA|TRBV7-9|TRBJ2-6
CASSPNRGLISGANVLTF
TGTGCCAGCAGCCCCAACAGGGGCCTGATCTCTGGGGCCAACGTCCTGACTTTC
>TRBD1|NA|TRBV7-7|TRBJ2-2
CASSATGGRTGELFF
TGTGCCAGCAGCGCTACAGGGGGAAGAACCGGGGAGCTGTTTTTT
>NA|NA|TRBV4-2|TRBJ2-7
CASSRNRDMAYEQYF
TGTGCCAGCAGCCGGAACCGGGACATGGCCTACGAGCAGTACTTC
>NA|NA|TRBV25-1|TRBJ2-1
CASSEFGSVLLNEQFF
TGTGCCAGCAGTGAATTTGGGAGCGTACTTTTGAATGAGCAGTTCTTC
>TRBD2|NA|TRBV11-3|TRBJ2-1
CASSLGEWVSGEYNEQFF
TGTGCCAGCAGCCTGGGGGAGTGGGTGAGCGGGGAATACAATGAGCAGTTCTTC
>NA|NA|TRBV27|TRBJ1-5
CASSYSLNQPQHF
TGTGCCAGCAGTTATTCGTTGAATCAGCCCCAGCATTTT
>NA|NA|TRBV9|TRBJ2-2
CASSVLGAGELFF
TGTGCCAGCAGCGTATTAGGGGCCGGGGAGCTGTTTTTT
>NA|NA|TRBV7-9|TRBJ1-5
CASSLDRERNQPQHF
TGTGCCAGCAGCTTAGACAGGGAAAGGAATCAGCCCCAGCATTTT